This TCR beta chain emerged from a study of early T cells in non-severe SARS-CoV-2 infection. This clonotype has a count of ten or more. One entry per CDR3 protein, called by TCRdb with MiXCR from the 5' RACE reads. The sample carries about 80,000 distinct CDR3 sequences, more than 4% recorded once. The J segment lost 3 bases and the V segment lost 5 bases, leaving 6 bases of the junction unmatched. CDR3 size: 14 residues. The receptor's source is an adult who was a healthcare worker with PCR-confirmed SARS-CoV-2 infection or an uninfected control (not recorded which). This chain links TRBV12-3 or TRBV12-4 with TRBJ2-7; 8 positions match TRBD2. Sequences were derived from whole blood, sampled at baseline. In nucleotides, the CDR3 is TGTGCCAGCAGTCCCGGGACTAGTCGCTACGAGCAGTACTTC. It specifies CASSPGTSRYEQYF.